The 13 T cell receptor beta chains below all came from one sample that was sequenced in a study of persistence of HIV-infected CD4 T cells. This was the immunoSEQ version 4 assay in survey mode. Here immunoSEQ multiplex PCR was the method, and the copy in TCRdb shows in-frame clones only, minus some. Among tens of thousands of clones listed, approximately 79% were seen once. The stimulus was an HIV-1 Gag 15-mer peptide pool, about 1 ug/peptide/mL. Sorting selected CD4+ T cells upregulating both CD40 ligand and CD69. No cognate antigen is known for these TCRs. Sequencing used CD4+ T cells sorted from PBMCs after approximately 19-hour stimulation, obtained from a patient who received antiretroviral therapy. These receptors came from an adult man with HIV who was CMV-seropositive.

The chain employs TRBV3-1 (or the pseudogene TRBV3-2) and TRBJ1-5, with D unclear. Germline lookup yields CDR1 LGHDT and CDR2 YNNKEL (reference sequence). The CDR3 has 14 amino acids. The V and J ends lost 0 bases and 3 bases respectively, with 6 bases between them. DNA of the CDR3: TGTGCCAGCAGCCAAGAGCAGTTCAATCAGCCCCAGCATTTT. It codes for CASSQEQFNQPQHF.

The chain has TRBV25-1 and TRBJ1-4; D remains unclear. Germline lookup yields CDR1 MGHDK and CDR2 SYGVNS. V lost 6 bases, J lost 0 bases, and 11 bases lay in between. The CDR3 totals 15 residues. CDR3 nucleotides: TGTGCCAGCAGCCCAATTGGAGCAACTAATGAAAAACTGTTTTTT. Translated, it gives CASSPIGATNEKLFF.

J is TRBJ1-2 and V is TRBV2, with unresolved D. V was trimmed by 4 bases and J by 6 bases, leaving 9 bases between them. Germline V gives CDR1 SNHLY, CDR2 FYNNEI. This CDR3 comprises 12 residues. The CDR3 here is CASSAPADGYTF. DNA for the CDR3: TGTGCCAGCAGTGCACCAGCCGATGGCTACACCTTC.

CDR3 protein: CASSSRPLQTSGGFETQYF. The CDR3 nucleotides are TGTGCCAGCAGCTCCCGACCTTTACAGACTAGCGGGGGTTTCGAGACCCAGTACTTC. This rearrangement joins TRBV7-2 to TRBJ2-5; 12 bases map to TRBD2. Germline V lookup: CDR1 SGHTA, CDR2 FQGNSA. The CDR3 is 19 residues long. With V trimmed by 4 bases and J by 5 bases, 17 bases remained unmatched.

The rearrangement joins TRBV28 to TRBJ1-5; D may be TRBD1 (5 bases). V was clipped by 7 bases and J by 2 bases, with 12 bases between them. The CDR3 consists of 14 residues. The germline V gene encodes CDR1 MDHEN and CDR2 SYDVKM. As DNA, the CDR3 is TGTGCCAGCATGAAGGGAGGGGGCAATCAGCCCCAGCATTTT. Amino acids: CASMKGGGNQPQHF.

This chain uses TRBV2 with TRBJ1-4; D is uncertain. Trimming stripped 5 bases from V and 3 bases from J, with 10 bases between. CDR3 size: 14 residues. From germline, CDR1 is SNHLY and CDR2 FYNNEI. The CDR3 coding sequence is TGTGCCAGCAGTCGGACCGTATCTAATGAAAAACTGTTTTTT. It specifies CASSRTVSNEKLFF.

Worth noting for this clone: Other DNA sequences in this specimen translate into the identical CDR3. This chain uses TRBV7-9 with TRBJ1-1; 8 nucleotides match TRBD1. Germline values: CDR1 SEHNR, CDR2 FQNEAQ (reference sequence). The CDR3 runs 15 residues. The V and J ends lost 0 bases and 6 bases, in that order; junction bases with no gene match: 6. The CDR3 DNA follows: TGTGCCAGCAGCTTAGCAGGACAGGGCTGGGCTGAAGCTTTCTTT. Amino acids: CASSLAGQGWAEAFF.

The chain has TRBV2 and TRBJ1-5; a possible D gene is TRBD1 (5 bases). Germline V gene sequence: CDR1 SNHLY, CDR2 FYNNEI. The CDR3 is 13 amino acids. The V end was cut by 11 bases, the J end by 5 bases, with 16 bases between. The DNA for the CDR3 is TGTGCCGGGGCCAGGGAGAGGGATCAGCCCCAGCATTTT. This sequence encodes CAGARERDQPQHF.

The chain uses TRBV18 and TRBJ2-2; 8 positions agree with TRBD1. This CDR3 region has 15 residues. The J segment lost 6 bases and the V segment lost 2 bases, leaving 5 bases of the junction unmatched. CDR1 KGHSH and CDR2 LQKENI come from the germline V gene. The CDR3 sequence is CASSPARQGSGELFF. The CDR3 DNA sequence: TGTGCCAGCTCACCAGCCCGACAGGGGTCCGGGGAGCTGTTTTTT.

V usage is TRBV6-1 and J usage is TRBJ2-2; D not certain. With 3 bases removed from V and 4 bases from J, the gap between germline ends came to 3 bases. CDR3 length: 12 amino acids. The germline CDR1 and CDR2 sequences are MNHNS and SASEGT. The CDR3 protein is CASSETTGELFF. The DNA for the CDR3 is TGTGCCAGCAGTGAGACCACCGGGGAGCTGTTTTTT.

The chain employs TRBV7-2 and TRBJ1-5; D remains unclear. CDR3 size: 13 residues. Germline lookup yields CDR1 SGHTA and CDR2 FQGNSA. V dropped 3 bases and J dropped 4 bases, with 7 bases sitting between them. In nucleotides, the CDR3 is TGTGCCAGCAGCTTCGACTGGAATCAGCCCCAGCATTTT. This gives the protein CASSFDWNQPQHF.

This chain connects TRBV10-3 to TRBJ2-1; the match to TRBD2 covers 9 bases. Germline CDR1 reads ENHRY; CDR2 reads SYGVKD. The trim removed 5 bases at V and 4 bases at J, leaving 6 bases unmatched. The CDR3 has 15 amino acids. The CDR3 DNA is TGTGCCATCAGTCTGCGGGGGGGAAATTACAATGAGCAGTTCTTC. Translating it yields CAISLRGGNYNEQFF.

The genes are TRBV7-9 and TRBJ1-4, with a tentative D call TRBD1 (5 bases). CDR3 size: 14 residues. Germline CDR1 and CDR2: SEHNR and FQNEAQ (reference sequence). The ends were cut back, 5 bases at V and 7 bases at J, with 14 bases in the middle. CDR3 in amino acids: CASSPTVQGEKLFF. The CDR3 DNA reads as TGTGCCAGCAGCCCAACGGTCCAGGGTGAAAAACTGTTTTTT.